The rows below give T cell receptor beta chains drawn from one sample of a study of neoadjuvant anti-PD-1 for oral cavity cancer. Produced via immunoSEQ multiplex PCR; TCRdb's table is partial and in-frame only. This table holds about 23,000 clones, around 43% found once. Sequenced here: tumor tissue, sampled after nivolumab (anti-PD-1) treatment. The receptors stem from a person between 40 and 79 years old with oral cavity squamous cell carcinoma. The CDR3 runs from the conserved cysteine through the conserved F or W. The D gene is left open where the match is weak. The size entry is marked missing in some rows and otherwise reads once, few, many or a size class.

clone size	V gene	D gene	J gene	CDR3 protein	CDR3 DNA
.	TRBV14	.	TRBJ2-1	CASSQEFSEQFF	TGTGCCAGCAGCCAAGAGTTCTCTGAGCAGTTCTTC
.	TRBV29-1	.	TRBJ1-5	CSVAEQGSNQPQHF	TGCAGCGTTGCTGAACAGGGTAGCAATCAGCCCCAGCATTTT
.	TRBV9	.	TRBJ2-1	CASSLTSMGEQFF	TGTGCCAGCAGCCTCACTAGCATGGGTGAGCAGTTCTTC
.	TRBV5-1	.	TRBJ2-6	CASSGEVSSGANVLTF	TGCGCCAGCAGCGGTGAGGTGAGCTCTGGGGCCAACGTCCTGACTTTC
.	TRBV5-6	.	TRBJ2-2	CASSWGANTGELFF	TGTGCCAGCAGCTGGGGGGCGAACACCGGGGAGCTGTTTTTT
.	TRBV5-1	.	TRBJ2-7	CASTGGGYEQYF	TGCGCCAGCACTGGGGGAGGATACGAGCAGTACTTC
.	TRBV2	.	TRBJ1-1	CASRTGTSFTEAFF	TGTGCCAGCAGGACAGGCACCTCATTCACTGAAGCTTTCTTT
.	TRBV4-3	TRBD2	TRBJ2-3	CASSQYGLAGGNTQYF	TGCGCCAGCAGCCAGTATGGACTAGCGGGGGGTAATACGCAGTATTTT
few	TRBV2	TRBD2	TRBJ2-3	CASSEASGTNTDTQYF	TGTGCCAGCAGTGAAGCGTCCGGGACTAACACAGATACGCAGTATTTT
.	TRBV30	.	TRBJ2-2	CAWRGRRDTGELFF	TGTGCCTGGAGAGGGCGGCGGGACACCGGGGAGCTGTTTTTT
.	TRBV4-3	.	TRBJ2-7	CASSQGPGVGYEQYF	TGCGCCAGCAGCCAAGGGCCAGGAGTGGGCTACGAGCAGTACTTC
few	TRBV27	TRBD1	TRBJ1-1	CASSSSRQGATTEAFF	TGTGCCAGCAGTTCCAGCCGACAGGGGGCGACCACTGAAGCTTTCTTT
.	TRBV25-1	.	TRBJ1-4	CASSEQGHEKLFF	TGTGCCAGCAGTGAACAGGGGCATGAAAAACTGTTTTTT
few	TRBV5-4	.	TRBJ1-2	CASSLGGGLIYGYTF	TGTGCCAGCAGCTTGGGCGGGGGGTTGATCTATGGCTACACCTTC
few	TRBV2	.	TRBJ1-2	CASSGGPNYGYTF	TGTGCCAGCAGTGGAGGTCCCAACTATGGCTACACCTTC
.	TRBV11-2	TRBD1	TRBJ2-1	CASTSGQGWYNEQFF	TGTGCCAGCACCTCGGGACAGGGGTGGTACAATGAGCAGTTCTTC
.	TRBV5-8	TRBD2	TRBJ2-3	CASSLGAGGKTDTQYF	TGTGCCAGCAGCTTGGGCGCGGGGGGCAAAACAGATACGCAGTATTTT
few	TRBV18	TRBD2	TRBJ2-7	CASSPIGRTSGGTYEQYF	TGTGCCAGCTCACCGATAGGAAGGACTAGCGGGGGAACCTACGAGCAGTACTTC
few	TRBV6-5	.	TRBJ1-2	CASSFTGTDGYTF	TGTGCCAGCAGTTTCACAGGGACGGATGGCTACACCTTC
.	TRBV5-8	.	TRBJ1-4	CASSIGTQAANEKLFF	TGTGCCAGCAGCATAGGGACCCAAGCCGCTAATGAAAAACTGTTTTTT
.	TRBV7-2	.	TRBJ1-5	CASSLGDRSNQPQHF	TGTGCCAGCAGCTTAGGCGACCGGTCCAATCAGCCCCAGCATTTT
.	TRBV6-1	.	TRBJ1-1	CASSPDIPNTEAFF	TGTGCCAGCAGTCCAGACATCCCGAACACTGAAGCTTTCTTT
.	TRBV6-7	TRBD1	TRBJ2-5	CASSYLNRGRGETQYF	TGTGCCAGCAGTTACCTTAACAGGGGGCGCGGAGAGACCCAGTACTTC
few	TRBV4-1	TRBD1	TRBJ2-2	CASSPRGFWSGELFF	TGCGCCAGCAGCCCCAGGGGGTTCTGGTCCGGGGAGCTGTTTTTT
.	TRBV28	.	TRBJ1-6	CASSSFGGQAVSPLHF	TGTGCCAGCAGTTCTTTCGGCGGGCAGGCTGTTTCACCCCTCCACTTT
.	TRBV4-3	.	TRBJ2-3	CASSLLRTSTDTQYF	TGCGCCAGCAGCCTCTTACGGACTAGCACAGATACGCAGTATTTT
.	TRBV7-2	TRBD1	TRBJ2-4	CASSQQGAIAKNIQYF	TGTGCCAGCAGCCAACAGGGGGCCATAGCCAAAAACATTCAGTACTTC
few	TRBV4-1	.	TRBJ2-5	CASSQNPTQSRVYF	TGCGCCAGCAGCCAAAACCCAACCCAATCTCGGGTGTACTTC
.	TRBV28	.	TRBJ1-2	CASSTIQAGEGGGYTF	TGTGCCAGCAGCACAATCCAGGCAGGGGAGGGAGGTGGCTACACCTTC
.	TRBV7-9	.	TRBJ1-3	CASARTSSGNTIYF	TGTGCCAGCGCCCGGACGAGCTCTGGAAACACCATATATTTT
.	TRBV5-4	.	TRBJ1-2	CASSLGGIYGYTF	TGTGCCAGCAGCTTGGGTGGGATCTATGGCTACACCTTC
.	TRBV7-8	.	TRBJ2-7	CASSLDQGPYEQYF	TGTGCCAGCAGCTTAGACCAGGGCCCCTACGAGCAGTACTTC
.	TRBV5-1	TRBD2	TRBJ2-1	CASSFQTSGDEQFF	TGCGCCAGCAGCTTCCAGACTAGCGGGGATGAGCAGTTCTTC
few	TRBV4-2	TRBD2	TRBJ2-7	CASSQSIAGPPGEQYF	TGTGCCAGCAGCCAATCCATAGCGGGGCCCCCGGGGGAGCAGTACTTC
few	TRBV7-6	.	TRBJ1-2	CASRSTGLPTF	TGTGCCAGCAGGTCCACAGGGTTACCAACCTTC
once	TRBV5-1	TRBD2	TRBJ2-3	CACGREAYTDTQYF	TGCGCCTGTGGGAGGGAAGCCTACACAGATACGCAGTATTTT
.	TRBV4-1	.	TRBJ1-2	CASSQGRQTNYGYTF	TGCGCCAGCAGCCAAGGGCGGCAGACTAACTATGGCTACACCTTC
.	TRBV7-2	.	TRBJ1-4	CASSLAFSEKLFF	TGTGCCAGCAGCTTGGCTTTTAGTGAAAAACTGTTTTTT
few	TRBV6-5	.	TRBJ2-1	CASSSGLRLGNEQFF	TGTGCCAGCAGCTCGGGACTCCGACTCGGGAATGAGCAGTTCTTC
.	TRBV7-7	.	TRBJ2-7	CASSLSFTSYEQYF	TGTGCCAGCAGCTTATCTTTCACCTCCTACGAGCAGTACTTC
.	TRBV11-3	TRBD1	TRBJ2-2	CASSPRQGNTGELFF	TGTGCCAGCAGCCCTCGACAGGGGAACACCGGGGAGCTGTTTTTT
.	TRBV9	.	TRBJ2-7	CASSVVEGSYEQYF	TGTGCCAGCAGCGTAGTGGAAGGGAGCTACGAGCAGTACTTC
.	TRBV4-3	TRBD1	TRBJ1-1	CASSPRTGRGTEAFF	TGCGCCAGCAGCCCCCGGACAGGGAGGGGCACTGAAGCTTTCTTT
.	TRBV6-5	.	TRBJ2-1	CASSVQGSSYNEQFF	TGTGCCAGCAGTGTTCAGGGGAGCTCCTACAATGAGCAGTTCTTC
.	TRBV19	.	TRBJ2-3	CASTIRTSTDTQYF	TGTGCCAGTACTATTCGGACTAGCACAGATACGCAGTATTTT
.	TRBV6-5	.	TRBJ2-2	CASGVSTVLTGELFF	TGTGCCAGCGGAGTCTCGACGGTACTCACCGGGGAGCTGTTTTTT
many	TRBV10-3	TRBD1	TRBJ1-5	CAISDRLGGEGNQPQHF	TGTGCCATCAGTGATCGGTTAGGGGGCGAGGGCAATCAGCCCCAGCATTTT
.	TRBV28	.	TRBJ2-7	CASSFTSSYEQYF	TGTGCCAGCAGTTTTACGAGCTCCTACGAGCAGTACTTC
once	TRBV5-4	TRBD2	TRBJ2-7	CASSLGGRGSYEQYF	TGTGCCAGCAGCTTGGGGGGGAGGGGTTCCTACGAGCAGTACTTC
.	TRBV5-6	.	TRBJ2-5	CASSATLGETQYF	TGTGCCAGCAGCGCGACATTGGGAGAGACCCAGTACTTC
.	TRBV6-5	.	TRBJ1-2	CATVWSYGYTF	TGTGCCACTGTGTGGAGCTATGGCTACACCTTC
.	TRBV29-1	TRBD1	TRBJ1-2	CSVGRGLDYGYTF	TGCAGCGTTGGAAGGGGGCTCGACTATGGCTACACCTTC
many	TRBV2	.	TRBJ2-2	CASSGGYTGELFF	TGTGCCAGCAGTGGAGGGTACACCGGGGAGCTGTTTTTT
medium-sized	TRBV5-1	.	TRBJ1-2	CASSWDKSYGYTF	TGCGCCAGCAGCTGGGACAAGTCTTATGGCTACACCTTC
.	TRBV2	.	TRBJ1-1	CASSTRQNTEAFF	TGTGCCAGCAGTACCAGACAGAACACTGAAGCTTTCTTT
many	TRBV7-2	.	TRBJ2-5	CASSETQYF	TGTGCCAGCAGCGAGACCCAGTACTTC
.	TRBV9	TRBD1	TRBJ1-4	CASSPRGGAGGEKLFF	TGTGCCAGCAGCCCTAGAGGGGGCGCCGGGGGCGAAAAACTGTTTTTT
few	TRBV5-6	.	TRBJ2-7	CASSLDRVLYEQYF	TGTGCCAGCAGCTTGGACAGGGTCCTCTACGAGCAGTACTTC
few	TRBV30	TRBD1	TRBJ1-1	CAWSAEFSGTVGTEAFF	TGTGCCTGGAGCGCGGAATTCTCCGGGACAGTTGGCACTGAAGCTTTCTTT
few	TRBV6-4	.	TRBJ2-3	CASSGGADTQYF	TGTGCCAGCAGTGGAGGAGCAGATACGCAGTATTTT